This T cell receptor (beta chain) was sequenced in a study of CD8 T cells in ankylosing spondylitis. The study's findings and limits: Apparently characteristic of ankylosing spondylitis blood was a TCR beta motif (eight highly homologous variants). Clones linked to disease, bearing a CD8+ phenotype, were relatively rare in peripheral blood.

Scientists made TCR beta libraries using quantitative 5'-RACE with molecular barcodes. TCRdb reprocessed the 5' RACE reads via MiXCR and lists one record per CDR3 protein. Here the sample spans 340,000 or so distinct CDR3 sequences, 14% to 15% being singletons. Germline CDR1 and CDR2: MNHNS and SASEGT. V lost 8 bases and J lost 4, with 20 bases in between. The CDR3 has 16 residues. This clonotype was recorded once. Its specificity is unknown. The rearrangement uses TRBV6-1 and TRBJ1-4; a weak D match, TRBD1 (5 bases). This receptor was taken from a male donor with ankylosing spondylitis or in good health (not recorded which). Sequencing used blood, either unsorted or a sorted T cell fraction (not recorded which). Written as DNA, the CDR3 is TGTGCCAGCCTCGGGACCTTGGTTCAAGATAATGAAAAACTGTTTTTT. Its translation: CASLGTLVQDNEKLFF.